This T cell receptor beta chain was retrieved from a study of shared clonotypes between healthy human individuals. CD4+ cells were split into CD45RA+ naive and CD45RA-negative memory subsets. Using immunoSEQ multiplex PCR, the repertoire was profiled, and TCRdb retains in-frame clones only, with some absent. This table has a few million clones, 85% to 95% appearing once. Trimming shortened V by 6 bases and J by 0 bases, and 11 bases separated the two germline ends. This CDR3 has 14 residues. The V gene's germline CDR1 is MDHEN and CDR2 SYDVKM. The sample was naive CD4+ T cells from PBMCs. Specified subset: CD45RA+ positively selected. This TCR was recovered from a man aged 18 to 30 in good health. Some clones in this sample may be carry-over from other donors' samples. This chain uses TRBV28 with TRBJ1-1; D remains unclear. The CDR3 protein is CASSPARVNTEAFF. Here the CDR3 DNA reads TGTGCCAGCAGCCCCGCTAGGGTGAACACTGAAGCTTTCTTT.